This entry lists 32 T cell receptor beta chains sequenced from one sample in a study of cytomegalovirus exposure and HLA in healthy donors. The PCR made use of 60 Vbeta and 13 Jbeta primers. Libraries were prepared by immunoSEQ multiplex PCR; TCRdb keeps only in-frame clonotypes and omits some of them. The sample totals about 140,000 clones; its top ten clones hold over 2%. The material sequenced was PBMCs. These TCRs come from a woman aged 18-30 years in good health and CMV-seronegative.

The J gene is TRBJ2-2, the V gene TRBV7-7; 7 bases map to TRBD1. Germline loops: CDR1 SSHAT, CDR2 FNYEAQ (reference sequence). After removal of 5 bases from V and 6 bases from J, the junction contained 6 bases not matched to a gene. The CDR3 consists of 14 residues. CDR3 in amino acids: CASSPQGVAGELFF. As DNA, the CDR3 is TGTGCCAGCAGCCCGCAGGGGGTTGCCGGGGAGCTGTTTTTT.

The chain combines TRBV27 with TRBJ2-1; weak D call: TRBD2 (5 bases). CDR1 is MNHEY and CDR2 is SMNVEV in the germline V gene (reference sequence). CDR3 length: 14 amino acids. V lost 10 bases and J lost 1, with 14 bases in between. CDR3 sequence: CATLRTGSYNEQFF. CDR3 nucleotides: TGTGCCACCCTCCGGACGGGGTCCTACAATGAGCAGTTCTTC.

CDR3 coding DNA: TGTGCCAGCAGCTTAGAGCATGGTTGGTCTGGAAACACCATATATTTT. Translating it yields CASSLEHGWSGNTIYF. The chain joins TRBV7-9 to TRBJ1-3; D gene unclear. The V end was cut by 1 base, the J end by 1 base, with 11 bases between. Germline V gene lookup returns CDR1 SEHNR and CDR2 FQNEAQ (reference sequence). The CDR3 totals 16 residues.

The genes are TRBV25-1 and TRBJ1-1; the match to TRBD1 covers 7 bases. CDR1 and CDR2 from the germline V gene are MGHDK and SYGVNS. There are 15 residues in the CDR3. Trimming removed 8 bases from V and 5 bases from J; junction bases left unmatched: 14. This CDR3 is CASSPRDRGGTEAFF. The DNA of the CDR3 is TGTGCCAGCTCCCCCCGGGACAGAGGAGGGACTGAAGCTTTCTTT.

The chain combines TRBV5-8 with TRBJ1-1, with 9 bases identical to TRBD1. V gave up 2 bases and J gave up 7 bases; unmatched junction bases: 3. Germline loops: CDR1 SGHTS, CDR2 YDEGEE. The CDR3 extends over 13 amino acids. The CDR3 is CASSFGTGYEAFF. For the CDR3, the DNA is TGTGCCAGCAGCTTTGGGACAGGGTATGAAGCTTTCTTT.

The gene calls are TRBV7-3 and TRBJ2-1; D is undetermined. Trimming left V 2 bases short and J 0 bases short, with 8 bases between. CDR3 length: 15 residues. Germline assignment: CDR1 SGHTA and CDR2 FQGTGA. The CDR3 is CASSLPGSSYNEQFF. For the CDR3, the DNA is TGTGCCAGCAGCTTACCCGGTTCCTCCTACAATGAGCAGTTCTTC.

This rearrangement joins TRBV10-2 to TRBJ2-5; 9 nucleotides agree with TRBD2. Germline loops: CDR1 WSHSY, CDR2 SAAADI. The CDR3 has 12 residues. J gave up 5 bases and V 8 bases, and 3 bases lay outside the gene matches. CDR3 in DNA: TGCGCCAGCGGGCGGGGGGGTGAGACCCAGTACTTC. It specifies CASGRGGETQYF.

V gene TRBV9 combines with J gene TRBJ2-7, with D possibly TRBD2 on 5 matching bases. The CDR3 loop spans 13 amino acids. The V gene's germline CDR1 is SGDLS and CDR2 YYNGEE. Trimming removed 3 bases at V and 5 bases at J, with 12 bases between. The CDR3 DNA is TGTGCCAGCAGCGCGGACTTAACGGACGAGCAGTACTTC. Translation gives CASSADLTDEQYF.

The V and J genes are TRBV11-3 and TRBJ2-3, with 8 bases identical to TRBD2. In germline, CDR1 is SGHNT, CDR2 YENEEA. There are 14 residues in the CDR3. V lost 4 bases, J lost 5 bases, and 5 bases stayed unmatched. CDR3 DNA sequence: TGTGCCAGCAGCTCCGGACTAGCTCAAGATACGCAGTATTTT. This gives the protein CASSSGLAQDTQYF.

This chain connects TRBV13 to TRBJ1-2; D is unresolved. From germline, CDR1 is PRHDT and CDR2 FYEKMQ (reference sequence). This CDR3 is built from 16 residues. V was trimmed by 0 bases and J by 6 bases, leaving 17 bases between them. The CDR3 region is CASSLGRSIYTDGYTF. In nucleotides, the CDR3 is TGTGCCAGCAGCTTAGGCCGGAGCATCTACACGGATGGCTACACCTTC.

The chain uses TRBV25-1 and TRBJ1-1; D not resolved. With 1 base removed from V and 4 bases from J, the gap between germline ends came to 10 bases. This CDR3 has 14 amino acids. Germline CDR1 MGHDK, CDR2 SYGVNS. The DNA of the CDR3 is TGTGCCAGCAGTGAATTATCGGGATTCACTGAAGCTTTCTTT. Translation gives CASSELSGFTEAFF.

CDR3 nucleotides: TGCGCCAGCAGCCACGGCCGACAGGGGAGAGATACGCAGTATTTT. Translation: CASSHGRQGRDTQYF. The chain combines TRBV4-3 with TRBJ2-3, with 8 bases matching TRBD1. The germline V gene has CDR1 LGHNA and CDR2 YSLEER. CDR3 size: 15 residues. Trimming removed 3 bases from V and 5 bases from J; junction bases left unmatched: 7.

The chain combines TRBV10-3 with TRBJ1-1, with D maybe TRBD1 (5 bases). This CDR3 has 13 residues. The V gene's germline CDR1 is ENHRY and CDR2 SYGVKD. The V gene lost 5 bases and the J gene lost 1 base, with 8 bases spanning the gap. The CDR3 nucleotides are TGTGCCATCAGTCGACAGTCGAACACTGAAGCTTTCTTT. Encoded protein: CAISRQSNTEAFF.

J is TRBJ2-1 and V is TRBV5-1; D remains unclear. Trimming took 3 bases from V and 8 from J, leaving 9 bases between them. CDR1 and CDR2 (germline): SGHRS, YFSETQ. CDR3 length: 12 amino acids. This chain's CDR3 is CASSSVPDEQFF. The CDR3 DNA reads as TGCGCCAGCAGCTCGGTCCCCGATGAGCAGTTCTTC.

This sequence joins TRBV4-2 and TRBJ1-5; no clear D gene. This CDR3 region has 16 residues. V gave up 0 bases and J gave up 0 bases, with 9 bases separating them. The V gene's germline CDR1 is LGHNA and CDR2 YNFKEQ. DNA for the CDR3: TGTGCCAGCAGCCAAGATTTTGGCGGTAGCAATCAGCCCCAGCATTTT. It specifies CASSQDFGGSNQPQHF.

J is TRBJ2-7 and V is TRBV6-1; 8 nucleotides align to TRBD1. After removal of 2 bases from V and 1 base from J, the junction contained 13 bases not matched to a gene. The CDR3 has 18 amino acids. The germline V gene encodes CDR1 MNHNS and CDR2 SASEGT. The CDR3 here is CASSEPHQIRGLSYEQYF. The CDR3 coding sequence is TGTGCCAGCAGTGAACCTCACCAAATCAGGGGGCTTTCCTACGAGCAGTACTTC.

This chain joins TRBV9 and TRBJ2-6; weak D call: TRBD1 (9 bases). The V and J ends lost 4 bases and 0 bases respectively, with 20 bases between them. This CDR3 comprises 19 residues. Germline V CDR1 and CDR2: SGDLS, YYNGEE. This CDR3 reads CASSSQAGGQGSGANVLTF. CDR3 bases: TGTGCCAGCAGCTCCCAGGCGGGGGGACAGGGCTCTGGGGCCAACGTCCTGACTTTC. Full variable domain (missing parts from reference TRBV9 and TRBJ2-6): DSGVTQTPKHLITATGQRVTLRCSPRSGDLSVYWYQQSLDQGLQFLIQYYNGEERAKGNILERFSAQQFPDLHSELNLSSLELGDSALYFCASSSQAGGQGSGANVLTFGAGSRLTVL.

The J gene is TRBJ2-1, the V gene TRBV5-1, with TRBD1 identical over 11 bases. V gave up 4 bases and J gave up 3 bases; unmatched junction bases: 6. The CDR3 runs to 16 residues. Germline V gene lookup returns CDR1 SGHRS and CDR2 YFSETQ. CDR3 in amino acids: CASSTRTGGGYNEQFF. The DNA of the CDR3 is TGCGCCAGCAGCACCCGGACAGGGGGCGGCTACAATGAGCAGTTCTTC.

V usage is TRBV5-1 and J usage is TRBJ1-2, with 7 bases that match TRBD1. Germline lookup yields CDR1 SGHRS and CDR2 YFSETQ. CDR3 size: 13 residues. Trimming removed 4 bases from V and 5 bases from J; junction bases left unmatched: 5. CDR3: CASSPDREYGYTF. CDR3 DNA sequence: TGCGCCAGCAGCCCCGACAGGGAGTATGGCTACACCTTC.

This sequence joins TRBV6-1 and TRBJ2-1, with a weak D call TRBD1 (6 bases). Trimming left V 7 bases short and J 4 bases short, with 11 bases between. The CDR3 totals 13 residues. CDR1 is MNHNS, CDR2 SASEGT, per germline. The chain's CDR3 is CASTEQGYNEQFF. CDR3 nucleotides: TGTGCCAGCACCGAACAGGGTTACAATGAGCAGTTCTTC.

CDR3 protein: CASSQDRANNEKLFF. The CDR3 DNA is TGTGCCAGCAGCCAGGACAGGGCTAACAATGAAAAACTGTTTTTT. The chain carries TRBV4-2 and TRBJ1-4, with 8 bases fitting TRBD1. The CDR3 extends over 15 amino acids. Trimming took 3 bases from V and 5 from J; bases not matched to a gene: 5. Germline CDR1 is LGHNA and CDR2 is YNFKEQ.

This rearrangement joins TRBV7-8 to TRBJ1-1; D is ambiguous. Looked up from germline, CDR1 is SGHVS and CDR2 is FQNEAQ. The V end lost 2 bases, the J end lost 11 bases, and 15 bases lay between the germline ends. The CDR3 consists of 13 residues. DNA for the CDR3: TGTGCCAGCAGCTTAAGCCCGATCCGGGAGGCTTTCTTT. This encodes CASSLSPIREAFF.

The CDR3 spells CAWRMGGRVETQYF. In nucleotides, the CDR3 is TGTGCCTGGCGGATGGGGGGGCGCGTGGAGACCCAGTACTTC. The gene calls are TRBV30 and TRBJ2-5, with a weak D call TRBD2 (7 bases). The CDR3 sequence is 14 residues long. V was clipped by 5 bases and J by 5 bases, with 18 bases between them. Germline CDR1 is GTSNPN and CDR2 is SVGIG (reference sequence). Together with reference TRBV30 and TRBJ2-5, the CDR3 gives the full variable domain: SQTIHQWPATLVQPVGSPLSLECTVEGTSNPNLYWYRQAAGRGLQLLFYSVGIGQISSEVPQNLSASRPQDRQFILSSKKLLLSDSGFYLCAWRMGGRVETQYFGPGTRLLVL.

V is TRBV28 and J is TRBJ1-1; D remains unclear. CDR3 length: 13 residues. Germline V gene sequence: CDR1 MDHEN, CDR2 SYDVKM. V gave up 2 bases and J gave up 1 base, with 5 bases separating them. The CDR3 nucleotides are TGTGCCAGCAGTTTAGGCGGGAACACTGAAGCTTTCTTT. Amino acid sequence: CASSLGGNTEAFF.

The V and J genes are TRBV9 and TRBJ2-7; TRBD1 aligns across 8 bases. The CDR3 covers 14 residues. The germline V gene has CDR1 SGDLS and CDR2 YYNGEE. V dropped 1 base and J dropped 6; count of bases not matched to a gene: 6. The CDR3 DNA sequence: TGTGCCAGCAGCGTAAATACAGGGGGAGGCGAGCAGTACTTC. Its translation is CASSVNTGGGEQYF.

V gene TRBV7-2 combines with J gene TRBJ2-3, with 12 bases lining up with TRBD2. Germline CDR1 reads SGHTA; CDR2 reads FQGNSA. The CDR3 runs 18 residues. The V segment lost 6 bases and the J segment 1 base; nucleotides outside the gene matches: 11. CDR3 sequence reads: CASRYTSGRPDRTDTQYF. In DNA, the CDR3 is TGTGCCAGCAGGTACACTAGCGGGAGGCCCGACCGCACAGATACGCAGTATTTT.

The chain employs TRBV6-1 and TRBJ2-7; the D gene is possibly TRBD2 (6 bases). V was cut by 2 bases and J by 3 bases, with 11 bases left in between. The length of the CDR3 is 14 residues. Germline CDR1 is MNHNS and CDR2 is SASEGT. The CDR3 here is CASSESGVHYEQYF. CDR3 nucleotide sequence: TGTGCCAGCAGTGAATCGGGGGTCCACTACGAGCAGTACTTC.

This chain uses TRBV29-1 with TRBJ1-1, with 9 bases matching TRBD1. CDR1 and CDR2 (germline): SQVTM, ANQGSEA. Trimming cost V 5 bases and J 6 bases; bases outside gene matches: 10. The CDR3 contains 14 residues. The CDR3 spells CSVCAGQGLSEAFF. The CDR3 DNA follows: TGCAGCGTTTGTGCGGGACAGGGACTGTCTGAAGCTTTCTTT.

The rearrangement joins TRBV5-6 to TRBJ2-5; TRBD1 agrees at 7 bases. Germline trimming cut 0 bases from V and 5 bases from J; bases unmatched to any gene: 4. Per germline, CDR1 SGHDT and CDR2 YYEEEE. The CDR3 sequence is 14 residues long. The CDR3 bases are TGTGCCAGCAGCTTGGATAGCAGGGGGGAGACCCAGTACTTC. Encoded protein: CASSLDSRGETQYF.

V usage is TRBV11-2 and J usage is TRBJ2-7; D is uncertain. V shed 8 bases and J shed 2 bases, with 16 bases lying between them. The CDR3 has 14 residues. Germline CDR1 SGHAT, CDR2 FQNNGV. The CDR3: CASQLAQQAYEQYV. CDR3 nucleotides: TGTGCCAGCCAGCTCGCCCAGCAGGCCTACGAGCAGTACGTC.

The chain employs TRBV10-1 and TRBJ2-7, with unresolved D. CDR1 and CDR2 (germline): WNHNN, SYGVQD (reference sequence). Trimming took 4 bases from V and 2 from J, leaving 9 bases between them. CDR3 length equals 13 residues. CDR3 sequence: CASSVLPTYEQYV. The CDR3 region has the DNA TGCGCCAGCAGTGTACTACCAACCTACGAGCAGTACGTC.

J is TRBJ2-2 and V is TRBV7-6; tentative D call: TRBD2 (6 bases). The CDR3 runs 15 residues. V was trimmed by 6 bases and J by 3 bases, leaving 14 bases between them. Germline values: CDR1 SGHVS, CDR2 FNYEAQ. CDR3 sequence: CASRPSSVYTGELFF. CDR3 bases: TGTGCCAGCAGGCCGTCTAGCGTCTACACCGGGGAGCTGTTTTTT.